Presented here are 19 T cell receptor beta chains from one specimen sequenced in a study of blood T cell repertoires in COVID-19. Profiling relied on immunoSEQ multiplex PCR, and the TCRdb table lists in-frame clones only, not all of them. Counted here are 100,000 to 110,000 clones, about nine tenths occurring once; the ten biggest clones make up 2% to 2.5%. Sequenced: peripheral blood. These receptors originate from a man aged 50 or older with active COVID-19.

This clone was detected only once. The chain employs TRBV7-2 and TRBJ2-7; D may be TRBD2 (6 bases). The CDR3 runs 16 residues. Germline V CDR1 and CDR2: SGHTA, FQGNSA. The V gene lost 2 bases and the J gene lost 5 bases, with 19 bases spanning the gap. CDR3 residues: CASSLRDSLLVDEQYF. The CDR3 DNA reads TGTGCCAGCAGCTTAAGGGACTCCTTGCTAGTGGACGAGCAGTACTTC.

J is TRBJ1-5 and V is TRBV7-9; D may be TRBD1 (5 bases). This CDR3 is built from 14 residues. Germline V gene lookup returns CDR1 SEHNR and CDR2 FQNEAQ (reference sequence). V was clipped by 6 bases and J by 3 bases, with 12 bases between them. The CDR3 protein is CASRHGHPNQPQHF. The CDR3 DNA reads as TGTGCCAGCAGACATGGACACCCCAATCAGCCCCAGCATTTT. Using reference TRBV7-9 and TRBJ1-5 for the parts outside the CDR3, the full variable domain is DTGVSQNPRHKITKRGQNVTFRCDPISEHNRLYWYRQTLGQGPEFLTYFQNEAQLEKSRLLSDRFSAERPKGSFSTLEIQRTEQGDSAMYLCASRHGHPNQPQHFGDGTRLSIL.

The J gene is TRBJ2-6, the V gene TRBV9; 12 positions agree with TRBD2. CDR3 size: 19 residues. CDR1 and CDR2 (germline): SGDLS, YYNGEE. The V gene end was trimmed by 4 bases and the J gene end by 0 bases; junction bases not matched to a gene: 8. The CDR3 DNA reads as TGTGCCAGCAGCCCAACCCGACTAGCGGGAGTCTCTGGGGCCAACGTCCTGACTTTC. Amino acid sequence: CASSPTRLAGVSGANVLTF.

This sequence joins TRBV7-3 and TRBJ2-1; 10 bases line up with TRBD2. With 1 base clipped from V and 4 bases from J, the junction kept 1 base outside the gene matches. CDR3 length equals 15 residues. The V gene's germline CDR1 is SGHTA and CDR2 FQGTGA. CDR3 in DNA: TGTGCCAGCAGCTTAATTAGCGGGGGGTACAATGAGCAGTTCTTC. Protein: CASSLISGGYNEQFF.

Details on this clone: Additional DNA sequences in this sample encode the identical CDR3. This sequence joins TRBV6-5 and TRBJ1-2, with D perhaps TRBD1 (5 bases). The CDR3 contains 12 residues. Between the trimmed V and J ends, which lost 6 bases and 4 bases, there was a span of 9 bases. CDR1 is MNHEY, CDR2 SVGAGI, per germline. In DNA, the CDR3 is TGTGCCAGCAGCCCAGACAGCTATGGCTACACCTTC. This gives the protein CASSPDSYGYTF.

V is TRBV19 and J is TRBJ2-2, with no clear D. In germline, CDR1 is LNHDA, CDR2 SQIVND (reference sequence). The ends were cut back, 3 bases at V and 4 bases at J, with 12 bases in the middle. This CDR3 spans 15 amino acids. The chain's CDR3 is CASSMQVFGTGELFF. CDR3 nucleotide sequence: TGTGCCAGTAGTATGCAGGTTTTTGGCACCGGGGAGCTGTTTTTT.

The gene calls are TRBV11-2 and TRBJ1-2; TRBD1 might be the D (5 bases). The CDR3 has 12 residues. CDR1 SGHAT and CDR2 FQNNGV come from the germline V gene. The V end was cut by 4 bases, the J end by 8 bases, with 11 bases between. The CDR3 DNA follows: TGTGCCAGCAGCTCCGGGAGGGGCGGCTACACCTTC. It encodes CASSSGRGGYTF.

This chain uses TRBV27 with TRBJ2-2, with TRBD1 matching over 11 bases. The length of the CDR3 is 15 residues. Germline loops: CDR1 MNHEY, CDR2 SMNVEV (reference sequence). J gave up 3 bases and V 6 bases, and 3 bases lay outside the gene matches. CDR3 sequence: CASRPGQGDTGELFF. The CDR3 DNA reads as TGTGCCAGCAGGCCGGGACAGGGGGACACCGGGGAGCTGTTTTTT.

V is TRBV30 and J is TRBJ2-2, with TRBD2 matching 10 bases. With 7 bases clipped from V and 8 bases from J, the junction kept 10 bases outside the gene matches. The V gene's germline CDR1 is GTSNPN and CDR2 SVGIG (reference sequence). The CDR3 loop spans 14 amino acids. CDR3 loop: CASKWTSGTGELFF. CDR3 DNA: TGTGCCTCAAAGTGGACTAGCGGCACTGGGGAGCTGTTTTTT.

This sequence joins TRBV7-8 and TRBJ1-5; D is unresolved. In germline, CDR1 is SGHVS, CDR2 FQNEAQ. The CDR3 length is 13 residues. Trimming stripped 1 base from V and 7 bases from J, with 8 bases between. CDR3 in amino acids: CASSLDFRQPQHF. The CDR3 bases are TGTGCCAGCAGCTTAGATTTCCGGCAGCCCCAGCATTTT.

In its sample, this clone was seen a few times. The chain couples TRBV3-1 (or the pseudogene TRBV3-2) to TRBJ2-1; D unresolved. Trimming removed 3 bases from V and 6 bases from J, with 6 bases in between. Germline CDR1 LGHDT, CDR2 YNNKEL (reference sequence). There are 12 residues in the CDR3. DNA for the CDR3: TGTGCCAGCAGCCAGTCCGTCAATGAGCAGTTCTTC. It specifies CASSQSVNEQFF.

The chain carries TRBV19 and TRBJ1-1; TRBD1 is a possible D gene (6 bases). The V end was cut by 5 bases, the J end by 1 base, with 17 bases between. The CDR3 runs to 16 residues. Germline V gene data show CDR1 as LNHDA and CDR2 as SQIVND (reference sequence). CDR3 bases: TGTGCCAGTAGTTCCGGTCCCGGGACACCGAACACTGAAGCTTTCTTT. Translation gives CASSSGPGTPNTEAFF. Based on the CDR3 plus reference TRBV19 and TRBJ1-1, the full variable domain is DGGITQSPKYLFRKEGQNVTLSCEQNLNHDAMYWYRQDPGQGLRLIYYSQIVNDFQKGDIAEGYSVSREKKESFPLTVTSAQKNPTAFYLCASSSGPGTPNTEAFFGQGTRLTVV.

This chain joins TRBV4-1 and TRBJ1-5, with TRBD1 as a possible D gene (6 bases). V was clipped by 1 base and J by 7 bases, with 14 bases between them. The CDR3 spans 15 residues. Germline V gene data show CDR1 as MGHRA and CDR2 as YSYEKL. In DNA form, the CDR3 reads TGCGCCAGCAGCCAAGGAGGGATAAGGGGGCAGCCCCAGCATTTT. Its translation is CASSQGGIRGQPQHF.

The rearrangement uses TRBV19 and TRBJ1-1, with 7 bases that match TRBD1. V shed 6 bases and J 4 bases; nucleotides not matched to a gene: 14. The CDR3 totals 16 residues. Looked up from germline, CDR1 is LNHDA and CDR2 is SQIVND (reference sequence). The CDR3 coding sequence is TGTGCCAGTAGCCCGTTTTTAAGACAGGGCGGCACTGAAGCTTTCTTT. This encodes CASSPFLRQGGTEAFF. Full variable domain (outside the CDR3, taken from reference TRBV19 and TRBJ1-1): DGGITQSPKYLFRKEGQNVTLSCEQNLNHDAMYWYRQDPGQGLRLIYYSQIVNDFQKGDIAEGYSVSREKKESFPLTVTSAQKNPTAFYLCASSPFLRQGGTEAFFGQGTRLTVV.

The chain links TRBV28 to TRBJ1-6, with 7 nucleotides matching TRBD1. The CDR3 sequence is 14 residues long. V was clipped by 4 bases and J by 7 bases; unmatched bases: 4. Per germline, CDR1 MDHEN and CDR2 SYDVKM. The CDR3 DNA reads TGTGCCAGCAGTTATGGACAGGTGAATTCACCCCTCCACTTT. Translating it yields CASSYGQVNSPLHF.

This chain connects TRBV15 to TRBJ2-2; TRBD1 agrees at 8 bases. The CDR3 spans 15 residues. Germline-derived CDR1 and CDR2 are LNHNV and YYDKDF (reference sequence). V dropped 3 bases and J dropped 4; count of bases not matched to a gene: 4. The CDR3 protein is CATSRTTGVTGELFF. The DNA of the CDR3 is TGTGCCACCAGCAGGACGACAGGGGTCACCGGGGAGCTGTTTTTT.

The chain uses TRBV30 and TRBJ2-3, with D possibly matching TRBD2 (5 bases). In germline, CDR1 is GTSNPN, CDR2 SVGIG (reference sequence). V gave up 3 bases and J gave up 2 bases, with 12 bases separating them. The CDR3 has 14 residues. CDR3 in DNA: TGTGCCTGGAGGGGGAGCGGACCCACAGATACGCAGTATTTT. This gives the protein CAWRGSGPTDTQYF.

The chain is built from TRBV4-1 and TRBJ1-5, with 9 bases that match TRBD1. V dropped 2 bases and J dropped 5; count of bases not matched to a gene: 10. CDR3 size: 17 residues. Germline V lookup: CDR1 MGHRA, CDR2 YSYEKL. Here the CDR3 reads CASSQRGTGISYQPQHF. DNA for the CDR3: TGCGCCAGCAGCCAACGGGGGACAGGGATTTCTTATCAGCCCCAGCATTTT.

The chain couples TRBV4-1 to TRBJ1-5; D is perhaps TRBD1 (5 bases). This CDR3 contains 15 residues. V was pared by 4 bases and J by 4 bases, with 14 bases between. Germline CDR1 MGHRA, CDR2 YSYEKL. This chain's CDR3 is CASSPGGAENQPQHF. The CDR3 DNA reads TGCGCCAGCAGCCCGGGTGGGGCAGAAAATCAGCCCCAGCATTTT.